This TCR beta chain was identified during a study of cytomegalovirus exposure and HLA in healthy donors. Study-wide findings and caveats: The listing of 150 to 200 TCR beta chains classed them as cytomegalovirus-associated. The availability of immune exposure information extended only to CMV serostatus. In vitro checks showed that a few CMV-associated chains really do target CMV antigens. Several of the most significant clusters were apparently associated with common viral pathogens in a later analysis.

Regarding this clone: Its antigen is unidentified.

The CDR3 has 15 residues. With 6 bases removed from V and 8 bases from J, the gap between germline ends came to 19 bases. In germline, CDR1 is LNHNV, CDR2 YYDKDF (reference sequence). The PCR had 60 Vbeta and 13 Jbeta primers. TCRdb's table, derived via immunoSEQ multiplex PCR, lists solely in-frame clones and lacks some. The data hold more than 95,000 clones, with around 82% observed a single time. This clonotype was sampled from a woman between 35 and 50 years old in good health and CMV-seronegative. The rearrangement uses TRBV15 and TRBJ1-4; D possibly corresponds to TRBD1 (6 bases). The sequenced sample was PBMCs. The CDR3 loop reads CATRGGYRAEEKLFF. For the CDR3, the DNA is TGTGCCACCAGGGGTGGATACAGGGCCGAGGAAAAACTGTTTTTT. Looking up the rest from reference TRBV15 and TRBJ1-4 gives the full variable domain: DAMVIQNPRYQVTQFGKPVTLSCSQTLNHNVMYWYQQKSSQAPKLLFHYYDKDFNNEADTPDNFQSRRPNTSFCFLDIRSPGLGDTAMYLCATRGGYRAEEKLFFGSGTQLSVL.